The 23 T cell receptor beta chains in this list originate from one sample, sequenced in a study of human T cells and chemical hapten exposure (dated by TCRdb to the early 2020s). Per the publication, the time point label means: patch test 1, 2 weeks after DPC sensitization. In the paper's terms, the treatment or condition label means: therapeutic diphenylcyclopropenone sensitization with weekly scalp DPC. The method behind the library was RACE. Data came from a NextSeq 500. TCRdb redid the processing of the public reads, applying fastp at Q25 and MiXCR, and retained in-frame beta chains. Every CDR3 protein is listed once, alongside the most common genes and DNA of its rows. Recorded for this sample are over 75,000 distinct CDR3 sequences; roughly 7.1% of them occurred a single time. The ten biggest clones cover about 1.6% of the sample. Source: whole blood, taken in connection with sensitization to the hapten diphenylcyclopropenone (DPC). The receptor set was obtained from a woman between 25 and 40 years old with alopecia areata. Some clones in this sample may be carry-over from other donors' samples.

This clonotype has a count of ten or more. The chain links TRBV20-1 to TRBJ2-3; D remains ambiguous. Germline CDR1 and CDR2: DFQATT and SNEGSKA (reference sequence). The CDR3 loop spans 16 amino acids. Deletions cut 4 bases from V and 0 bases from J, with 17 bases between. CDR3 residues: CSAIVIPGLSTDTQYF. DNA of the CDR3: TGCAGTGCTATAGTAATTCCGGGTTTGAGCACAGATACGCAGTATTTT.

This clonotype was found many times. V usage is TRBV5-1 and J usage is TRBJ2-7; 11 positions match TRBD1. Germline V CDR1 and CDR2: SGHRS, YFSETQ. CDR3 length: 14 residues. The junction had 2 bases not matched to a gene; V was cut back by 4 bases and J by 2 bases. CDR3 protein: CASSGQGATYEQYF. As DNA, the CDR3 is TGCGCCAGCAGCGGACAGGGGGCTACCTACGAGCAGTACTTC.

Many counts were recorded for this clonotype. The chain combines TRBV29-1 with TRBJ1-1, with D possibly TRBD1 on 6 matching bases. V lost 6 bases and J lost 0, with 11 bases in between. Germline-derived CDR1 and CDR2 are SQVTM and ANQGSEA. The CDR3 length is 13 residues. DNA of the CDR3: TGCAGCGTGGCGGACAGCATGAACACTGAAGCTTTCTTT. Protein: CSVADSMNTEAFF.

The chain carries TRBV7-3 and TRBJ2-3, with D possibly TRBD2 on 7 matching bases. Germline lookup yields CDR1 SGHTA and CDR2 FQGTGA. The CDR3 is 17 amino acids. Trimming stripped 5 bases from V and 0 bases from J, with 18 bases between. CDR3 in DNA: TGTGCCAGCAGCCTCGATAATCGGGGGGCTAGCACAGATACGCAGTATTTT. It codes for CASSLDNRGASTDTQYF.

The gene calls are TRBV11-2 and TRBJ2-7, with a tentative D call TRBD1 (8 bases). CDR1 and CDR2 (germline): SGHAT, FQNNGV. The ends were cut back, 1 base at V and 5 bases at J, with 18 bases in the middle. The CDR3 has 16 residues. CDR3 in DNA: TGTGCCAGCAGCTTAGGCGGGGGACAGGTGAACCACGAGCAGTACTTC. Translation: CASSLGGGQVNHEQYF. The variable domain in full, with the rest retrieved from reference TRBV11-2 and TRBJ2-7, is EAGVAQSPRYKIIEKRQSVAFWCNPISGHATLYWYQQILGQGPKLLIQFQNNGVVDDSQLPKDRFSAERLKGVDSTLKIQPAKLEDSAVYLCASSLGGGQVNHEQYFGPGTRLTVT.

This clonotype has a count of ten or more. The genes are TRBV27 and TRBJ1-2; D not resolved. This CDR3 region has 16 residues. Trimming left V 3 bases short and J 2 bases short, with 16 bases between. Germline V gene data show CDR1 as MNHEY and CDR2 as SMNVEV (reference sequence). Written as DNA, the CDR3 is TGTGCCAGCAGTTTTACAAAAGGCCGACTCAACTATGGCTACACCTTC. Translation: CASSFTKGRLNYGYTF.

In its sample, this clonotype was seen many times. V usage is TRBV7-8 and J usage is TRBJ2-5; no reliable D call. Germline CDR1 SGHVS, CDR2 FQNEAQ. This CDR3 has 14 amino acids. V was pared by 0 bases and J by 5 bases, with 10 bases between. CDR3 nucleotide sequence: TGTGCCAGCAGCTTAGCAGAGTTTGGTGAGACCCAGTACTTC. Its protein product is CASSLAEFGETQYF.

This clonotype was seen at least ten times. The chain carries TRBV12-3 or TRBV12-4 and TRBJ2-3; D is possibly TRBD2 (5 bases). Trimming pared 3 bases from V and 0 bases from J, leaving 16 bases between. CDR3 length: 17 residues. The CDR3 loop is CASSLPPSFLSTDTQYF. For the CDR3, the DNA is TGTGCCAGCAGTTTGCCCCCTAGCTTCCTTAGCACAGATACGCAGTATTTT.

The V call is TRBV5-1, the J call TRBJ2-3; possibly TRBD1 for D (6 bases). The V gene's germline CDR1 is SGHRS and CDR2 YFSETQ. The CDR3 extends over 13 amino acids. Between the trimmed V and J ends, which lost 5 bases and 3 bases, there was a span of 10 bases. Here the CDR3 DNA reads TGCGCCAGCAGGCTTCAGGGGACAGATACGCAGTATTTT. Protein product: CASRLQGTDTQYF.

This clonotype was counted at least ten times. The CDR3 region is CASSRDRGQPQHF. CDR3 sequence (DNA): TGTGCCAGCAGCCGGGACAGGGGACAGCCCCAGCATTTT. The rearrangement links TRBV7-3 to TRBJ1-5; 10 nucleotides line up with TRBD1. Germline-derived CDR1 and CDR2 are SGHTA and FQGTGA. The CDR3 sequence is 13 residues long. V shed 5 bases, J shed 7 bases, and the junction held 2 bases outside the gene matches.

There are many counts of this clonotype. The genes are TRBV14 and TRBJ1-1, with D tentatively TRBD1 (6 bases). Germline CDR1 and CDR2: SGHDN and FVKESK. The CDR3 contains 16 residues. The V gene lost 0 bases and the J gene lost 4 bases, with 15 bases spanning the gap. The CDR3 region is CASSQEGGGRVTEAFF. CDR3 in DNA: TGTGCCAGCAGCCAAGAAGGAGGGGGACGGGTCACTGAAGCTTTCTTT.

This clonotype was counted many times. The rearrangement links TRBV20-1 to TRBJ2-4, with 10 bases identical to TRBD2. Germline V gives CDR1 DFQATT, CDR2 SNEGSKA (reference sequence). The length of the CDR3 is 14 residues. The V segment lost 6 bases and the J segment 5 bases; nucleotides outside the gene matches: 7. CDR3 amino acids: CSAESGGAQNIQYF. CDR3 bases: TGCAGTGCGGAGAGCGGGGGGGCCCAAAACATTCAGTACTTC.

This clonotype was seen many times. V is TRBV5-1 and J is TRBJ2-4; TRBD2 aligns across 10 bases. The CDR3 totals 19 residues. Germline-derived CDR1 and CDR2 are SGHRS and YFSETQ. V lost 0 bases to trimming and J lost 6 bases; unmatched junction nucleotides: 15. CDR3 sequence (DNA): TGCGCCAGCAGCTTGGACGCACTAGCGGGGAGAGCAAACGCAAACATTCAGTACTTC. This gives the protein CASSLDALAGRANANIQYF. Full variable domain (outside the CDR3, taken from reference TRBV5-1 and TRBJ2-4): KAGVTQTPRYLIKTRGQQVTLSCSPISGHRSVSWYQQTPGQGLQFLFEYFSETQRNKGNFPGRFSGRQFSNSRSEMNVSTLELGDSALYLCASSLDALAGRANANIQYFGAGTRLSVL.

The sample holds many counts of this clonotype. This chain uses TRBV2 with TRBJ1-5; D gene unclear. CDR1 is SNHLY, CDR2 FYNNEI, per germline. The germline V and J ends were trimmed by 4 bases and 6 bases, with 13 bases remaining between them. The CDR3 is 14 residues long. The CDR3 spells CASSATLRIQPQHF. The DNA for the CDR3 is TGTGCCAGCAGTGCTACCTTGAGGATTCAGCCCCAGCATTTT.

In the case of this clonotype: Given a much more abundant clone one base away, this may be a read error. The chain combines TRBV7-9 with TRBJ2-3; 7 nucleotides agree with TRBD1. Trimming at V came to 8 bases and at J to 0 bases, leaving 8 bases not matched to a gene. The CDR3 contains 15 residues. Germline loops: CDR1 SEHNR, CDR2 FQNEAQ (reference sequence). DNA of the CDR3: TGTGCCAGCGAGGGGGCGAGGGGCAGCACAGATACGCAGTATTTT. Translating gives CASEGARGSTDTQYF.

The sample holds many counts of this clonotype. The rearrangement links TRBV3-1 to TRBJ1-1; tentative D call: TRBD1 (5 bases). Trimming pared 4 bases from V and 4 bases from J, leaving 13 bases between. Per germline, CDR1 LGHDT and CDR2 YNNKEL (reference sequence). CDR3 length equals 14 residues. CDR3 loop: CASSPRGGPTEAFF. CDR3 DNA: TGTGCCAGCAGCCCGCGGGGCGGACCCACTGAAGCTTTCTTT.

This clonotype was counted only a few times. The chain carries TRBV20-1 and TRBJ2-2, with D unresolved. CDR3 length equals 17 residues. CDR1 is DFQATT, CDR2 SNEGSKA, per germline (reference sequence). V lost 3 bases and J 3 bases, leaving 20 bases between the germline ends. CDR3 amino acids: CSASQSRWGLDTGELFF. The CDR3 nucleotides are TGCAGTGCTAGTCAGTCGCGATGGGGATTAGACACCGGGGAGCTGTTTTTT.

This clonotype was seen ten or more times. The chain links TRBV29-1 to TRBJ1-1; D gene ambiguous. Trimming took 3 bases from V and 4 from J, leaving 9 bases between them. CDR3 length equals 12 residues. Germline assignment: CDR1 SQVTM and CDR2 ANQGSEA. CDR3 sequence reads: CSVDVVGTEAFF. In nucleotides, the CDR3 is TGCAGCGTTGACGTGGTGGGCACTGAAGCTTTCTTT.

This clonotype was seen a handful of times. The chain combines TRBV5-4 with TRBJ2-3; 10 bases line up with TRBD2. The length of the CDR3 is 16 residues. CDR1 and CDR2 (germline): SGHNT, YYREEE (reference sequence). The V segment lost 2 bases and the J segment 3 bases; nucleotides outside the gene matches: 6. The CDR3 DNA reads as TGTGCCAGCAGCTTACAGCGGGGGGGCTTGACAGATACGCAGTATTTT. Its translation is CASSLQRGGLTDTQYF.

The table lists this clonotype with many counts. The chain joins TRBV2 to TRBJ2-3; 7 bases fit TRBD1. CDR3 length equals 17 residues. Losses at the gene ends were 10 bases for V and 0 bases for J; bases not matched to a gene: 16. In germline, CDR1 is SNHLY, CDR2 FYNNEI. The CDR3 nucleotides read TGTGCCATTCCAGACAGGGTCCCAAGAAGTAGCACAGATACGCAGTATTTT. This codes for CAIPDRVPRSSTDTQYF.

In this sample, this clonotype turned up a few times. The rearrangement links TRBV29-1 to TRBJ2-1, with 7 bases identical to TRBD1. J gave up 4 bases and V 5 bases, and 8 bases lay outside the gene matches. Germline assignment: CDR1 SQVTM and CDR2 ANQGSEA. This CDR3 is built from 14 residues. The CDR3: CSVYSWDRYNEQFF. For the CDR3, the DNA is TGCAGCGTTTACAGTTGGGACAGATACAATGAGCAGTTCTTC.

The V call is TRBV7-6, the J call TRBJ1-2; maybe TRBD1 (5 bases). This CDR3 comprises 16 residues. CDR1 is SGHVS, CDR2 FNYEAQ, per germline. V lost 3 bases, J lost 3 bases, and 17 bases lay in between. This CDR3 reads CASSFGRGLGDYGYTF. Here the CDR3 DNA reads TGTGCCAGCAGCTTTGGGAGGGGACTTGGTGACTATGGCTACACCTTC.

This clonotype was seen ten or more times. V and J are TRBV5-1 and TRBJ2-5; a possible D gene is TRBD1 (5 bases). Trimming pared 3 bases from V and 4 bases from J, leaving 10 bases between. The V gene's germline CDR1 is SGHRS and CDR2 YFSETQ. The CDR3 length is 13 residues. The CDR3 is CASSSTRAETQYF. Written as DNA, the CDR3 is TGCGCCAGCAGCTCAACCAGGGCAGAGACCCAGTACTTC.